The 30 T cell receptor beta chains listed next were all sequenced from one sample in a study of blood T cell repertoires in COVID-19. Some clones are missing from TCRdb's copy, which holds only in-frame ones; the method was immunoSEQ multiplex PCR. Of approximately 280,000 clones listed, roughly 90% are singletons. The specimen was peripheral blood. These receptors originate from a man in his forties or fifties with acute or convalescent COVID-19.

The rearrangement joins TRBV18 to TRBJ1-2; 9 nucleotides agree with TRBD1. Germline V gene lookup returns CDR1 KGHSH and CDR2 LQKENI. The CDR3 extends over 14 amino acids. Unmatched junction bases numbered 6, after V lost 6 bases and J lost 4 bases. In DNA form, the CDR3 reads TGTGCCAGCTCCCAGGCGACAGGGGGCTATGGCTACACCTTC. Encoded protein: CASSQATGGYGYTF. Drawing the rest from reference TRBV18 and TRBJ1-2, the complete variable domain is NAGVMQNPRHLVRRRGQEARLRCSPMKGHSHVYWYRQLPEEGLKFMVYLQKENIIDESGMPKERFSAEFPKEGPSILRIQQVVRGDSAAYFCASSQATGGYGYTFGSGTRLTVV.

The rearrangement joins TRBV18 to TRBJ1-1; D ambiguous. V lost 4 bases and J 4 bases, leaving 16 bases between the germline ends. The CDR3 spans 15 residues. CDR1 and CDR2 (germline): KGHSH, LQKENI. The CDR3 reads CASSQSGRAATEAFF. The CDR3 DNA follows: TGTGCCAGCTCACAAAGCGGACGGGCAGCCACTGAAGCTTTCTTT.

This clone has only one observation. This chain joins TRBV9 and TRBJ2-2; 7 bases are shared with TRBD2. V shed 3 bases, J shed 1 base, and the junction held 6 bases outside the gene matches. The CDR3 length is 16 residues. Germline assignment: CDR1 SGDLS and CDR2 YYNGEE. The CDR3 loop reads CASSARTSGNTGELFF. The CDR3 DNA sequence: TGTGCCAGCAGCGCTAGGACTAGTGGGAACACCGGGGAGCTGTTTTTT.

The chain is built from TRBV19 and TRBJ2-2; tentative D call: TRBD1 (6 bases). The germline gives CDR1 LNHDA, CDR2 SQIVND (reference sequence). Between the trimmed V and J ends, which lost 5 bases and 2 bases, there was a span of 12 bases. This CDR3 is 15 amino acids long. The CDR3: CASSAGQYNTGELFF. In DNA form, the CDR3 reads TGTGCCAGTAGTGCCGGACAGTATAACACCGGGGAGCTGTTTTTT.

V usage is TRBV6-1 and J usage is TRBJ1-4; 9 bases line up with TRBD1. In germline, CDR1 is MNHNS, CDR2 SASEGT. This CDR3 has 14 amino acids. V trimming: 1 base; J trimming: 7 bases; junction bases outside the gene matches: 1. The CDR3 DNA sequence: TGTGCCAGCAGTGAAGGGACAGGGGTTGAAAAACTGTTTTTT. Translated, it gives CASSEGTGVEKLFF.

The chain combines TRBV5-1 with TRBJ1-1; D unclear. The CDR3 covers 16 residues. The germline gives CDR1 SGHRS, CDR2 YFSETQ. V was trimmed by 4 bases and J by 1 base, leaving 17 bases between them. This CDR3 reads CASSPGPGSGNTEAFF. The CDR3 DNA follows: TGCGCCAGCAGCCCGGGCCCGGGTAGCGGGAACACTGAAGCTTTCTTT.

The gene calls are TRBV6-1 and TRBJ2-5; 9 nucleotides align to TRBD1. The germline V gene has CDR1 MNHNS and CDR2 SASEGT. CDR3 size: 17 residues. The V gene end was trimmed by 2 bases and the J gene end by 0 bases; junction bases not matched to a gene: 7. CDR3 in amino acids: CASSEWGQGTYQETQYF. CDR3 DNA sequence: TGTGCCAGCAGTGAATGGGGACAGGGAACGTACCAAGAGACCCAGTACTTC.

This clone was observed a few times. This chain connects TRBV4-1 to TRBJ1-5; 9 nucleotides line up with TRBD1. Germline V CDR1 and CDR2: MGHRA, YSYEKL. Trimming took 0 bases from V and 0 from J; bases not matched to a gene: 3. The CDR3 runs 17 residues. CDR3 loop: CASSQERTGDSNQPQHF. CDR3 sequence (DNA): TGCGCCAGCAGCCAAGAAAGGACAGGGGATAGCAATCAGCCCCAGCATTTT.

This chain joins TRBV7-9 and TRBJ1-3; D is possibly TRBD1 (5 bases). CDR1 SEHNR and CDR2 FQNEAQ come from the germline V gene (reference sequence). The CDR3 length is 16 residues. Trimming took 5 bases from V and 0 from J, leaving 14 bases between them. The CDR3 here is CASSLSGIYSGNTIYF. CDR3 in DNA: TGTGCCAGCAGCCTCTCAGGGATCTACTCTGGAAACACCATATATTTT. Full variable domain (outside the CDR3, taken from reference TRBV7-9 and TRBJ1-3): DTGVSQNPRHKITKRGQNVTFRCDPISEHNRLYWYRQTLGQGPEFLTYFQNEAQLEKSRLLSDRFSAERPKGSFSTLEIQRTEQGDSAMYLCASSLSGIYSGNTIYFGEGSWLTVV.

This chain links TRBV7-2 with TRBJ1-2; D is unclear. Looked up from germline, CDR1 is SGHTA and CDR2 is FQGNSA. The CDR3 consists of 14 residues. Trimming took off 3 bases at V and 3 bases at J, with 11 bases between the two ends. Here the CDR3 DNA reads TGTGCCAGCAGCTTTCCGGGGTCGGACTATGGCTACACCTTC. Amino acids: CASSFPGSDYGYTF.

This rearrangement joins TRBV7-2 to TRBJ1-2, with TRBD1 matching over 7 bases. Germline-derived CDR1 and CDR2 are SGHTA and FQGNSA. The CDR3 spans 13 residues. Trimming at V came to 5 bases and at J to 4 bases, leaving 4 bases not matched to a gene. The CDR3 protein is CASSPDRVYGYTF. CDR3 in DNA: TGTGCCAGCAGCCCTGACAGGGTCTATGGCTACACCTTC.

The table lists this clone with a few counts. The CDR3 sequence: CASSPGQHDGTQYF. The CDR3 coding sequence is TGTGCCAGCAGCCCAGGACAGCACGACGGTACGCAGTATTTT. The chain joins TRBV7-9 to TRBJ2-3, with a weak D call TRBD1 (6 bases). Between the trimmed V and J ends, which lost 5 bases and 8 bases, there was a span of 17 bases. Germline values: CDR1 SEHNR, CDR2 FQNEAQ (reference sequence). The CDR3 consists of 14 residues.

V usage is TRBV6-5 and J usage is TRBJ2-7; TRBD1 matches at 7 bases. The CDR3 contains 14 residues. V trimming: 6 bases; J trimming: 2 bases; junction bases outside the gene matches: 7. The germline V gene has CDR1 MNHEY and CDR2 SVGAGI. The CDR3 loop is CASSPQGFAYEQYF. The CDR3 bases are TGTGCCAGCAGCCCACAGGGGTTTGCCTACGAGCAGTACTTC.

In nucleotides, the CDR3 is TGTGCCAGCAGCCCAGACAGCCCTTATGGCTACACCTTC. It specifies CASSPDSPYGYTF. The chain combines TRBV5-5 with TRBJ1-2; TRBD1 might be the D (5 bases). CDR1 SGHKS and CDR2 YYEKEE come from the germline V gene (reference sequence). The CDR3 spans 13 residues. With 4 bases removed from V and 5 bases from J, the gap between germline ends came to 12 bases.

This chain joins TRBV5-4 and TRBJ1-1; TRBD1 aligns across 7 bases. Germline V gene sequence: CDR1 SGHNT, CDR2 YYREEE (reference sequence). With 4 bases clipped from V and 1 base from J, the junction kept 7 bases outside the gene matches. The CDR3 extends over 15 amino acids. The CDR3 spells CASSESAGGNTEAFF. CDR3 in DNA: TGTGCCAGCAGCGAAAGTGCAGGGGGGAACACTGAAGCTTTCTTT.

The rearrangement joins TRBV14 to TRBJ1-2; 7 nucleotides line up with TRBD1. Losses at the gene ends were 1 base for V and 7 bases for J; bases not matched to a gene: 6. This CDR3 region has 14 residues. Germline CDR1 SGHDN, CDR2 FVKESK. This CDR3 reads CASSQVRDRGGYTF. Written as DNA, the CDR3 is TGTGCCAGCAGCCAAGTCCGGGACAGAGGTGGCTACACCTTC.

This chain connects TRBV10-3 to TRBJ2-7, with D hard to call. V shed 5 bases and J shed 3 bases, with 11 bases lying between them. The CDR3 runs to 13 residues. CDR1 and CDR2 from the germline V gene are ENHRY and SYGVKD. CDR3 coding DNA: TGTGCCATCAGTTCAGTGAACATCTACGAGCAGTACTTC. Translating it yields CAISSVNIYEQYF.

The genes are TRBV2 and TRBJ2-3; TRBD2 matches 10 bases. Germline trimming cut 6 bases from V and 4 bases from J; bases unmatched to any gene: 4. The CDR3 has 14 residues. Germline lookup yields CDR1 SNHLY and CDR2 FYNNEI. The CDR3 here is CASRASGGSDTQYF. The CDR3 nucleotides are TGTGCCAGCAGGGCTAGCGGGGGCTCAGATACGCAGTATTTT.

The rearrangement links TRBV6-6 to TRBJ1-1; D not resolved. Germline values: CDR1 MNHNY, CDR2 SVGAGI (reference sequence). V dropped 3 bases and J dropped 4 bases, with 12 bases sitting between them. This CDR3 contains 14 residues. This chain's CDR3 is CASSYSREGTEAFF. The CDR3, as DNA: TGTGCCAGCAGTTATTCTAGGGAGGGCACTGAAGCTTTCTTT.

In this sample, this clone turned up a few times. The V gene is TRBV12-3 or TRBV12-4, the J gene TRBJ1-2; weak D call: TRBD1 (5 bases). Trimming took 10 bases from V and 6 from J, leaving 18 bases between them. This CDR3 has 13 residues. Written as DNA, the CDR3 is TGTGCCACCTCCTTGGGGCAGGGTAATGGCTACACCTTC. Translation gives CATSLGQGNGYTF.

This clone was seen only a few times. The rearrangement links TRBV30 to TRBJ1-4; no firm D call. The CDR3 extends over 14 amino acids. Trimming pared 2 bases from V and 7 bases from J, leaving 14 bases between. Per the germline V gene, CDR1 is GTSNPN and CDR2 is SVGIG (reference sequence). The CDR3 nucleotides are TGTGCCTGGAGTCCCGGGGTTGCCGGTGAAAAACTGTTTTTT. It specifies CAWSPGVAGEKLFF.

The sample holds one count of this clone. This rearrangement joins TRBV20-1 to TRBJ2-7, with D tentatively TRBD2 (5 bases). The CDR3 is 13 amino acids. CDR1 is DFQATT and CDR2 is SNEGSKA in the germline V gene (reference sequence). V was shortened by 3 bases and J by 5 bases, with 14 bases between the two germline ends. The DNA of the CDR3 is TGCAGTGCTAGTTCGGGATCCCTGAACGAGCAGTACTTC. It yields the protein CSASSGSLNEQYF.

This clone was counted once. CDR3 region: CASRPTGQFGADTQYF. In nucleotides, the CDR3 is TGTGCCAGCAGACCAACTGGACAGTTCGGGGCAGATACGCAGTATTTT. This chain joins TRBV6-6 and TRBJ2-3, with D possibly being TRBD1 (6 bases). Trimming stripped 6 bases from V and 4 bases from J, with 20 bases between. The length of the CDR3 is 16 residues. Germline CDR1 is MNHNY and CDR2 is SVGAGI (reference sequence).

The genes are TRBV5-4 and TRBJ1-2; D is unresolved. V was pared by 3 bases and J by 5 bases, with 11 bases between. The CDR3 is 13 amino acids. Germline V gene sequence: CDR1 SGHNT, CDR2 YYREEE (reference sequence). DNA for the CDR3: TGTGCCAGCAGCTCGGACGGACTTTATGGCTACACCTTC. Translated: CASSSDGLYGYTF.

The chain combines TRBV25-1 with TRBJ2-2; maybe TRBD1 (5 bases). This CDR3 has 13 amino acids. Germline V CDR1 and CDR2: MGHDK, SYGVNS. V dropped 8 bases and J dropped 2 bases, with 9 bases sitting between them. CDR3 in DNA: TGTGCCAGCGCTGACAGAAACACCGGGGAGCTGTTTTTT. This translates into CASADRNTGELFF. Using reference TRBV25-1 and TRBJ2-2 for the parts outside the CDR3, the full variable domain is EADIYQTPRYLVIGTGKKITLECSQTMGHDKMYWYQQDPGMELHLIHYSYGVNSTEKGDLSSESTVSRIRTEHFPLTLESARPSHTSQYLCASADRNTGELFFGEGSRLTVL.

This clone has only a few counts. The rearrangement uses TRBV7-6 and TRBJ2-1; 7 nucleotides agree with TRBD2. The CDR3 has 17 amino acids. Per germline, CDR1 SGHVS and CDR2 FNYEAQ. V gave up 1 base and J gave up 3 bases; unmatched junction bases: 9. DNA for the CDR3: TGTGCCAGCAGCTTAGGGTCGTGGCGGGGGTTCTACAATGAGCAGTTCTTC. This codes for CASSLGSWRGFYNEQFF.

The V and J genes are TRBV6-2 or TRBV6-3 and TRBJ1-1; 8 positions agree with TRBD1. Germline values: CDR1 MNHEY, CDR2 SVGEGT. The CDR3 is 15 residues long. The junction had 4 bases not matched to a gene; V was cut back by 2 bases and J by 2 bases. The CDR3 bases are TGTGCCAGCAGTTACCAGGGACAGGCTAACACTGAAGCTTTCTTT. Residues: CASSYQGQANTEAFF.

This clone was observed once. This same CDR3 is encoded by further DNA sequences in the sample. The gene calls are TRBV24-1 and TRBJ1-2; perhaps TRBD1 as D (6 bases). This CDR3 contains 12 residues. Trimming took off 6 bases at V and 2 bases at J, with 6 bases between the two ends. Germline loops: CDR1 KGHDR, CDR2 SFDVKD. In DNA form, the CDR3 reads TGTGCCACCAGTACAGGGAACTATGGCTACACCTTC. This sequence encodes CATSTGNYGYTF.

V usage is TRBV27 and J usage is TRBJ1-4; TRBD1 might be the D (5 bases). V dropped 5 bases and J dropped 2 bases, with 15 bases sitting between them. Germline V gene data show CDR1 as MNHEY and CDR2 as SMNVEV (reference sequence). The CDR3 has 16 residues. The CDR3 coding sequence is TGTGCCAGCAGTCCAGGGCTTGGGGGGACTAATGAAAAACTGTTTTTT. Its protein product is CASSPGLGGTNEKLFF.

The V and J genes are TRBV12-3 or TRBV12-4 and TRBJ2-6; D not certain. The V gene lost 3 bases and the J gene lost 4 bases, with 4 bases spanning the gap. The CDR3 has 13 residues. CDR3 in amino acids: CASSFMGANVLTF. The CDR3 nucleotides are TGTGCCAGCAGTTTCATGGGGGCCAACGTCCTGACTTTC.